This TCR beta chain was sequenced during a study of a mutant IDH1 vaccine in newly diagnosed glioma. Study-wide background: Treated individuals were roughly 62% male and approximately 38% female, averaging 40.4 years of age. Antecedent treatment encompassed radiotherapy, temozolomide, or their combination; the majority received both.

Time point meaning: baseline, week 1 (first vaccination visit). Documented treatment: pre-vaccination baseline after standard-of-care therapy. Each tumor in the donors was a new WHO grade 3 or 4 astrocytoma, IDH1-mutant and ATRX-lost. Produced via immunoSEQ multiplex PCR; TCRdb's table is partial and in-frame only. The data hold 50,000 to 65,000 clones, with approximately 78% observed a single time. Turning to this clone: What it binds is not known.

General study points: The authors found pseudoprogression apparently unrelated to changes in top peripheral T cell clonotypes.

The receptor comes from a young man with glioma. The sample in question was PBMCs, obtained from a glioma patient treated with radiotherapy, temozolomide or both.

The CDR3, as DNA: TGCAGCGTGAAGACCGGGACAGGGAAATACGAGCAGTACTTC. Amino acid sequence: CSVKTGTGKYEQYF. The V call is TRBV29-1, the J call TRBJ2-7; 9 bases are shared with TRBD1. The CDR3 consists of 14 residues. The junction had 10 bases not matched to a gene; V was cut back by 6 bases and J by 4 bases. Per germline, CDR1 SQVTM and CDR2 ANQGSEA.